This T cell receptor beta chain was obtained from a study of CD8 T cells in ankylosing spondylitis. Study-wide results and limits: Some of these motif variants have turned up before, in reports on reactive arthritis synovial fluid and blood. As reported, disease-linked clones showed significant enrichment in matched ankylosing spondylitis synovial fluid. Seemingly characteristic of ankylosing spondylitis blood was a TCR beta motif consisting of 7 or 8 highly homologous variants.

Making use of molecular barcodes, quantitative 5'-RACE generated TCR beta libraries. TCRdb reprocessed the 5' RACE reads via MiXCR and lists one record per CDR3 protein. The sample lists more than 650,000 distinct CDR3 sequences; 12% were seen once. The germline CDR1 and CDR2 sequences are MNHEY and SMNVEV (reference sequence). This CDR3 comprises 14 residues. V lost 10 bases to trimming and J lost 2 bases; unmatched junction nucleotides: 9. For this clonotype: What it binds is unknown.

This receptor was obtained from a male donor with ankylosing spondylitis. Sample: blood, either unsorted or a sorted T cell fraction (not recorded which). The V gene is TRBV27, the J gene TRBJ2-7; 9 nucleotides agree with TRBD1. Here the CDR3 DNA reads TGTGCCACCCGGGACAGGGCGACAACCTACGAGCAGTACTTC. Protein sequence: CATRDRATTYEQYF.